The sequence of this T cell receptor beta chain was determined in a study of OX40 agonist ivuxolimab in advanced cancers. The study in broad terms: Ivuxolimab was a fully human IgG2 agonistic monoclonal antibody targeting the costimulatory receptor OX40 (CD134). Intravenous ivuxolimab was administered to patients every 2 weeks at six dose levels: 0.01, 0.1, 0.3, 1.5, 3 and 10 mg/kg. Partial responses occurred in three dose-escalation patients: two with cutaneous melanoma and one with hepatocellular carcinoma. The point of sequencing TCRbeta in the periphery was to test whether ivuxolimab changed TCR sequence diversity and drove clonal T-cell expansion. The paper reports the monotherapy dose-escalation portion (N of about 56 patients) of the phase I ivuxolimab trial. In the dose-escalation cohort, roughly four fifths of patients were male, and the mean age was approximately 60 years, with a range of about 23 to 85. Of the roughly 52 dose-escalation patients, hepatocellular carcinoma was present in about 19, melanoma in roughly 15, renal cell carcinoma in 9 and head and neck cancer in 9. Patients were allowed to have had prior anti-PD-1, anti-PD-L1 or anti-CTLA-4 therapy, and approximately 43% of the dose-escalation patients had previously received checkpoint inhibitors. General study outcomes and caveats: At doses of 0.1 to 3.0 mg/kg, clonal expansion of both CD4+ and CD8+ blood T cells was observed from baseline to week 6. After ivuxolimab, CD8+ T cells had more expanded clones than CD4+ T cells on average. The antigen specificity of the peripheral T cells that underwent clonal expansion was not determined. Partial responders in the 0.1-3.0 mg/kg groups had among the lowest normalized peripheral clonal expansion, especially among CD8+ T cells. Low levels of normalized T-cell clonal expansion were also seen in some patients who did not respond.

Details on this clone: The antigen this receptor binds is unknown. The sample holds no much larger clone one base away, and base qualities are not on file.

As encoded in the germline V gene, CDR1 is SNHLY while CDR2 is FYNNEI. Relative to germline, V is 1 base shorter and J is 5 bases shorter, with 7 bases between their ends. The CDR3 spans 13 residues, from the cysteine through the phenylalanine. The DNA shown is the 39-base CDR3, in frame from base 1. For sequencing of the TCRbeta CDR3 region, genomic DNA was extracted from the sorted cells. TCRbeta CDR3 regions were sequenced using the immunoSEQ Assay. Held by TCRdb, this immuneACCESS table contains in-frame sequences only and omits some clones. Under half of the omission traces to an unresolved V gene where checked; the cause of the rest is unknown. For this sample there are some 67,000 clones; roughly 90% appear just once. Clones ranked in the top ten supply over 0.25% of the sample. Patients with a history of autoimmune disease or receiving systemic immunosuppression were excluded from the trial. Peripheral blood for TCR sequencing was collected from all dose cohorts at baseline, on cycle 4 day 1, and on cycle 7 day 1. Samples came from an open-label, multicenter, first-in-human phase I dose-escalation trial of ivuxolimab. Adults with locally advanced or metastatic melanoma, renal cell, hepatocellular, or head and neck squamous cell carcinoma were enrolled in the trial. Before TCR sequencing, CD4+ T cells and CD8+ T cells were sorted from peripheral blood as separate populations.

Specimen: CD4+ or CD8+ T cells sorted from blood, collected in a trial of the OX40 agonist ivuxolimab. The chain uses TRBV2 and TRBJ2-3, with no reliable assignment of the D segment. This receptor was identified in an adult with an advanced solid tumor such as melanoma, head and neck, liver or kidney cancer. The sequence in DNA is TGTGCCAGCAGTGAAGATTGGGGAGATACGCAGTATTTT. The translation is CASSEDWGDTQYF.